Described below is a single T cell receptor beta chain sequence and its context. The assay was immunoSEQ multiplex PCR, and TCRdb's table has in-frame clones only and misses some. Of approximately 270,000 clones listed, roughly nine tenths were seen once; the top ten hold under 2.5%. The data were taken from a study of blood T cell repertoires in COVID-19. There are 16 residues in the CDR3. CDR1 and CDR2 (germline): MNHNS, SASEGT. Trimming left V 1 base short and J 9 bases short, with 19 bases between. This clonotype originated in a man aged 50 or older with acute or convalescent COVID-19. Sequenced input: peripheral blood. The chain uses TRBV6-1 and TRBJ2-1; D call uncertain. CDR3 nucleotides: TGTGCCAGCAGTGAAGGGGCAGGCCCGTCGACGAGTGAGCAGTTCTTC. Its protein product is CASSEGAGPSTSEQFF.